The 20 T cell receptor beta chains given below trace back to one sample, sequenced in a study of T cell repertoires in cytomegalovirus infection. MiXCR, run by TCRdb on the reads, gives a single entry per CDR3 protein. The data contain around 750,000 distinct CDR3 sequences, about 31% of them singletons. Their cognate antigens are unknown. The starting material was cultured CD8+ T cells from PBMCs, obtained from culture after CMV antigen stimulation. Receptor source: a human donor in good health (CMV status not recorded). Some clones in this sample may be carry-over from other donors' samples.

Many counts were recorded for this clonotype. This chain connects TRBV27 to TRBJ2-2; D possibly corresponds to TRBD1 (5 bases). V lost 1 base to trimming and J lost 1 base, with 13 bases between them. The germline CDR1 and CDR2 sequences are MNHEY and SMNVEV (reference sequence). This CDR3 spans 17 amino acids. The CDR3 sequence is CASSLWGGKLNTGELFF. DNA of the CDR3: TGTGCCAGCAGTTTATGGGGCGGAAAGTTGAACACCGGGGAGCTGTTTTTT.

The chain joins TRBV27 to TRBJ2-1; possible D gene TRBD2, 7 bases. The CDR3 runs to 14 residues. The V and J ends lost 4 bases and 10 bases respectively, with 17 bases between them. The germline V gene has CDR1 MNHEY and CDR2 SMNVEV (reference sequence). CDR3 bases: TGTGCCAGCAGTTACGGTGGGGGGGCTGGAGAGCAGTTCTTC. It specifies CASSYGGGAGEQFF.

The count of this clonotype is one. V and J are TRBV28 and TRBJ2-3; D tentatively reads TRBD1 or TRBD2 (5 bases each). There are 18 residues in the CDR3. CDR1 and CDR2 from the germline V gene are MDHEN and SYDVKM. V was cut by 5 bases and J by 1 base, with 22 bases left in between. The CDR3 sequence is CASSLVLGDPGGTDTQYF. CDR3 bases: TGTGCCAGCAGTCTAGTCTTGGGGGACCCTGGCGGCACAGATACGCAGTATTTT.

CDR3 loop: CASSPPGTGIHEQYF. The CDR3 bases are TGTGCCAGCAGTCCCCCCGGGACAGGTATTCACGAGCAGTACTTC. The chain employs TRBV12-3 or TRBV12-4 and TRBJ2-7; 8 bases agree with TRBD1. This CDR3 has 15 amino acids. The V and J ends lost 5 bases and 5 bases, in that order; junction bases with no gene match: 11.

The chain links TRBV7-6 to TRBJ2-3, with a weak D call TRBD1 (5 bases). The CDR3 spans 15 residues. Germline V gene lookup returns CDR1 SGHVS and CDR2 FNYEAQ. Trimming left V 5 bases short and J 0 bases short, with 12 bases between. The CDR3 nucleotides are TGTGCCAGCAGCCTTTTGGGGCAGAGCACAGATACGCAGTATTTT. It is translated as CASSLLGQSTDTQYF. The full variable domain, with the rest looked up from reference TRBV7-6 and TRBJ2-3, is GAGVSQSPRYKVTKRGQDVALRCDPISGHVSLYWYRQALGQGPEFLTYFNYEAQQDKSGLPNDRFSAERPEGSISTLTIQRTEQRDSAMYRCASSLLGQSTDTQYFGPGTRLTVL.

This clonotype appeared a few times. The CDR3 DNA sequence: TGTGCCAGCAGTTACCGGACAGGGAGGAACATTCAGTACTTC. As protein: CASSYRTGRNIQYF. The J gene is TRBJ2-4, the V gene TRBV6-2 or TRBV6-3; TRBD1 matches at 8 bases. Losses at the gene ends were 2 bases for V and 7 bases for J; bases not matched to a gene: 4. Looked up from germline, CDR1 is MNHEY and CDR2 is SVGEGT. The CDR3 sequence is 14 residues long.

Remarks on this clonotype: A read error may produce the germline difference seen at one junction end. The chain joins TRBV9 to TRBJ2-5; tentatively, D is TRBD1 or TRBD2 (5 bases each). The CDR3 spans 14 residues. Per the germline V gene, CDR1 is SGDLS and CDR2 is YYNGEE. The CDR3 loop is CTSSAQAGTETQYF. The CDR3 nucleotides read TGTACCAGCAGCGCACAAGCCGGGACGGAGACCCAGTACTTC. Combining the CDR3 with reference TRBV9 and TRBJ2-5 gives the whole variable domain DSGVTQTPKHLITATGQRVTLRCSPRSGDLSVYWYQQSLDQGLQFLIQYYNGEERAKGNILERFSAQQFPDLHSELNLSSLELGDSALYFCTSSAQAGTETQYFGPGTRLLVL.

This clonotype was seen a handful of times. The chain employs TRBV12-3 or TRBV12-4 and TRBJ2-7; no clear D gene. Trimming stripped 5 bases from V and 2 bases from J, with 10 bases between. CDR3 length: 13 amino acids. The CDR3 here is CASSLNNPYEQYV. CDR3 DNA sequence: TGTGCCAGCAGTCTAAATAACCCCTACGAGCAGTACGTC.

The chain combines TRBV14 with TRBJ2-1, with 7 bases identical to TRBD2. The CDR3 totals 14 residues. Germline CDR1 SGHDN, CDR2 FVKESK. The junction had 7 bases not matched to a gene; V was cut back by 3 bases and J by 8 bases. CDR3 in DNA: TGTGCCAGCAGCCAGCGGACTAGGAGGGATGAGCAGTTCTTC. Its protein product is CASSQRTRRDEQFF.

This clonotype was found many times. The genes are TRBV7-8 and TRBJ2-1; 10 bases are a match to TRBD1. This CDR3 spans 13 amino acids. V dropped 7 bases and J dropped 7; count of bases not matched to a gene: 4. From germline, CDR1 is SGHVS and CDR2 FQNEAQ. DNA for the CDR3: TGTGCCAGCAACATGGGACAGGGGAATGAGCAGTTCTTC. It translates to CASNMGQGNEQFF. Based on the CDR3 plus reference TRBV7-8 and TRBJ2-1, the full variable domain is GAGVSQSPRYKVAKRGQDVALRCDPISGHVSLFWYQQALGQGPEFLTYFQNEAQLDKSGLPSDRFFAERPEGSVSTLKIQRTQQEDSAVYLCASNMGQGNEQFFGPGTRLTVL.

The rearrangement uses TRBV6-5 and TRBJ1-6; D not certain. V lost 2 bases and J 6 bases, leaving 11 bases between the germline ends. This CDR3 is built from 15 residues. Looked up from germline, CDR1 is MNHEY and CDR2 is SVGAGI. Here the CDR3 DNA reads TGTGCCAGCAGTTACACGGATCTGCGTAATTCACCCCTCCACTTT. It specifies CASSYTDLRNSPLHF.

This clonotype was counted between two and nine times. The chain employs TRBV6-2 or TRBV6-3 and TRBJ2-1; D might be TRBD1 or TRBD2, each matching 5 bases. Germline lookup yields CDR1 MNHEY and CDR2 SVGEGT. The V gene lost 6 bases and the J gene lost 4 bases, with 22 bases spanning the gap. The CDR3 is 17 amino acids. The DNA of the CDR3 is TGTGCCAGCAGCTCACCCGTTTACGGGGCAGGGTACAATGAGCAGTTCTTC. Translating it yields CASSSPVYGAGYNEQFF.

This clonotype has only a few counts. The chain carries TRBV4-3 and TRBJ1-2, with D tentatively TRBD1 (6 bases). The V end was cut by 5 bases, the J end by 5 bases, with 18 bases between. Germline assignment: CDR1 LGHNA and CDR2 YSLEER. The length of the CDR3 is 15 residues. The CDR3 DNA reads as TGCGCCAGCAGCTACTCGCGGACAGCGGGGTATGGCTACACCTTC. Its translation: CASSYSRTAGYGYTF.

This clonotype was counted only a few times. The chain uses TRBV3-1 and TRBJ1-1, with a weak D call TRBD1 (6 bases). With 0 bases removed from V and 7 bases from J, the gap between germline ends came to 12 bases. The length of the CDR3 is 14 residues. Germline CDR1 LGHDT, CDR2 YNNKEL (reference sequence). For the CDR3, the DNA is TGTGCCAGCAGCCAAGATGATAGGGGGGTTGAAGCTTTCTTT. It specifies CASSQDDRGVEAFF. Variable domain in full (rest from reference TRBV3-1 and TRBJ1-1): DTAVSQTPKYLVTQMGNDKSIKCEQNLGHDTMYWYKQDSKKFLKIMFSYNNKELIINETVPNRFSPKSPDKAHLNLHINSLELGDSAVYFCASSQDDRGVEAFFGQGTRLTVV.

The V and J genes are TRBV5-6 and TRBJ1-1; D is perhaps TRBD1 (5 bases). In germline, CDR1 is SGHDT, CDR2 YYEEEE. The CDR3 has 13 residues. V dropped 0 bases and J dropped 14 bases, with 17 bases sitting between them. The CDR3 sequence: CASSLGAGFQVFF. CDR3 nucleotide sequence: TGTGCCAGCAGCTTGGGGGCAGGGTTTCAGGTGTTCTTT.

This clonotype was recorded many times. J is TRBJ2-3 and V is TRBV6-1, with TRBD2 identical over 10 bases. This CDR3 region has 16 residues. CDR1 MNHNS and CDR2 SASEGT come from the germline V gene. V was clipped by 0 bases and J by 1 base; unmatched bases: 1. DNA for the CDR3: TGTGCCAGCAGTGAAGCGCTAGCGGGGGGCACAGATACGCAGTATTTT. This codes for CASSEALAGGTDTQYF.

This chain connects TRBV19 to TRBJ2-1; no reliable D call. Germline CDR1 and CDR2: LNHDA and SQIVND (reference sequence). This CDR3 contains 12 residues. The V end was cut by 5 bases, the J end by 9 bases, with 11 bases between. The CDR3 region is CASSADLSEQFF. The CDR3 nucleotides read TGTGCCAGTAGTGCAGACTTATCTGAGCAGTTCTTC.

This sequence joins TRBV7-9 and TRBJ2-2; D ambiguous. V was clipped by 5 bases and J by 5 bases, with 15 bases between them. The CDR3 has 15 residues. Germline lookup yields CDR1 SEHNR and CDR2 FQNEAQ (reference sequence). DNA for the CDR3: TGTGCCAGCAGCCCGCGCCTAGAAGGGACCGGGGAGCTGTTTTTT. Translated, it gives CASSPRLEGTGELFF.

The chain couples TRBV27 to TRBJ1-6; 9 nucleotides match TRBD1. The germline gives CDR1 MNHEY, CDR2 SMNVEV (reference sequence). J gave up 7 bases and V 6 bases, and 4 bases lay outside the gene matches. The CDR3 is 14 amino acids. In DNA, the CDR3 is TGTGCCAGCAGAACAGGGGGCGAGAATTCACCCCTCCACTTT. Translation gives CASRTGGENSPLHF.

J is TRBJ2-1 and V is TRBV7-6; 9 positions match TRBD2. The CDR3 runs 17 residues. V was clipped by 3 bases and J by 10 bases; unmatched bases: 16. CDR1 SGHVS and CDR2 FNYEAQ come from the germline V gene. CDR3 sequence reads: CASSFSAGGFPVMEQFF. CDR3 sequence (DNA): TGTGCCAGCAGCTTTTCAGCGGGGGGTTTTCCGGTTATGGAGCAGTTCTTC. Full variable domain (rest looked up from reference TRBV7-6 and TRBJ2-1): GAGVSQSPRYKVTKRGQDVALRCDPISGHVSLYWYRQALGQGPEFLTYFNYEAQQDKSGLPNDRFSAERPEGSISTLTIQRTEQRDSAMYRCASSFSAGGFPVMEQFFGPGTRLTVL.